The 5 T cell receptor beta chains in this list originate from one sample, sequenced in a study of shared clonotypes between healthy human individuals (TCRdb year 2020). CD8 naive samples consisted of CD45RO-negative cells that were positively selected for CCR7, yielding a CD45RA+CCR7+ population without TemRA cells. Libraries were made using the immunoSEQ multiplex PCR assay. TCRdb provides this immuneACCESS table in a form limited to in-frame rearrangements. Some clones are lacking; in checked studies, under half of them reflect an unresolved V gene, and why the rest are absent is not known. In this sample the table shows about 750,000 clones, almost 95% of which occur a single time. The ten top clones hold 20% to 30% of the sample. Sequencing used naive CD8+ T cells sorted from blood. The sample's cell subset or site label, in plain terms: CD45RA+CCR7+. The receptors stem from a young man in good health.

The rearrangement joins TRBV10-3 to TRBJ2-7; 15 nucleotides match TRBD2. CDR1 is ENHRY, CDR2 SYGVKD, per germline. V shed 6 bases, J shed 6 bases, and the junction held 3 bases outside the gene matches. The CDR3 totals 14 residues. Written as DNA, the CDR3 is TGTGCCATCAGCCTGGGACTAGCGGGAGGCGAGCAGTACTTC. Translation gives CAISLGLAGGEQYF.

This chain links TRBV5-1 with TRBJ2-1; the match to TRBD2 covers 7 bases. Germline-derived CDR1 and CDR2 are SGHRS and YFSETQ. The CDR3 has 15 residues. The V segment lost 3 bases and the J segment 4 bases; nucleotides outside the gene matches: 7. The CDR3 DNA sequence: TGCGCCAGCAGCTGGTCAAGCGGGGTTTACAATGAGCAGTTCTTC. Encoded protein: CASSWSSGVYNEQFF.

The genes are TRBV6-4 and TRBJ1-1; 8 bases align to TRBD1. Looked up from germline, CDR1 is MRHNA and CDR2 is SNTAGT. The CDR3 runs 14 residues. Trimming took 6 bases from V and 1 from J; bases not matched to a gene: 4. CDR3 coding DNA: TGTGCCAGCAGCCTCAGGGGGCGGAACACTGAAGCTTTCTTT. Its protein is CASSLRGRNTEAFF.

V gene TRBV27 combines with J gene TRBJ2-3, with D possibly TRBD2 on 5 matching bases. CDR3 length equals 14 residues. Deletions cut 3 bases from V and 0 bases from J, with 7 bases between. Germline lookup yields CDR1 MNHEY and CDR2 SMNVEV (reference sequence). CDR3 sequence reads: CASSFSGSTDTQYF. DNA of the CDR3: TGTGCCAGCAGTTTTTCGGGAAGCACAGATACGCAGTATTTT.

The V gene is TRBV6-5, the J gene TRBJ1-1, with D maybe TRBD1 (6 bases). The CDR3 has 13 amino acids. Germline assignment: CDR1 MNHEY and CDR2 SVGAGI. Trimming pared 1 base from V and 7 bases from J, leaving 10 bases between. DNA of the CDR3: TGTGCCAGCAGTTACTTAACAGGGAATGAAGCTTTCTTT. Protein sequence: CASSYLTGNEAFF.